The clone carrying this T cell receptor beta chain has a count of ten or more. Its antigen is not identified. The V end was cut by 3 bases, the J end by 7 bases, with 4 bases between. The CDR3 is made up of 11 amino acids. Germline V CDR1 and CDR2: SGHDT, YYEEEE. This sample is drawn from a study of T cells in Graves' hyperthyroidism and ophthalmopathy. Study-wide results and caveats: The majority of expanded thyroid clonotypes above 0.001 also appeared in blood.

RNA transcripts were the template for amplifying TCR beta CDR3 regions. HTBI primers were used for first-round RT-PCR of the TCR CDR3. TCRdb re-analysed the multiplex PCR reads in MiXCR, keeping a single row per CDR3 protein. The sample comprises hundreds of thousands of distinct CDR3 sequences, roughly 14% of which are singletons, and 13% rests with the top ten. The PBMCs were taken from more than 8 ml of fresh peripheral blood. V is TRBV5-6 and J is TRBJ2-2; D unresolved. This sequence originates from a man aged 18 to 30 with Graves' ophthalmopathy. The sample comprised blood. For the CDR3, the DNA is TGTGCCAGCAGCTCAGGCGGGGAGCTGTTTTTT. This encodes CASSSGGELFF.